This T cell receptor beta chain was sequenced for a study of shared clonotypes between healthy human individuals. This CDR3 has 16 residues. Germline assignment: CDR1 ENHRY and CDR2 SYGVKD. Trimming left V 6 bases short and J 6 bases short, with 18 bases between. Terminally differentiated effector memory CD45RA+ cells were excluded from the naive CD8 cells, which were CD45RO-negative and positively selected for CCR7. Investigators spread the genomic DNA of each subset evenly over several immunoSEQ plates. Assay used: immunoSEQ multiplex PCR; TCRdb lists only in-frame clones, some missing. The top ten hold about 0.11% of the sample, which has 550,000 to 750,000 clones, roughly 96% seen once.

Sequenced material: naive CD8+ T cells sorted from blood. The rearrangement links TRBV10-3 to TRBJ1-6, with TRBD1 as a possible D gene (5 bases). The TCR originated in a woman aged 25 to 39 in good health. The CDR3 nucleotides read TGTGCCATCAGACCTGAGGTGGGGCAAGGTAATTCACCCCTCCACTTT. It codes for CAIRPEVGQGNSPLHF.